Following are 31 T cell receptor beta chains from one sample sequenced in a study of blood T cell repertoires in COVID-19. Libraries were prepared by immunoSEQ multiplex PCR; TCRdb keeps only in-frame clonotypes and omits some of them. This table has about 120,000 clones, 80% to 90% appearing once. Sequenced sample: peripheral blood. The receptors originated from a human donor in a cohort sampled during active COVID-19.

The chain carries TRBV7-9 and TRBJ1-4, with unresolved D. The CDR3 loop spans 15 amino acids. Trimming stripped 2 bases from V and 0 bases from J, with 7 bases between. The germline V gene has CDR1 SEHNR and CDR2 FQNEAQ (reference sequence). CDR3 nucleotides: TGTGCCAGCAGCTTAAGTCAGGCAACTAATGAAAAACTGTTTTTT. Translation gives CASSLSQATNEKLFF.

The rearrangement joins TRBV19 to TRBJ1-2, with 9 positions matching TRBD1. This CDR3 comprises 16 residues. V lost 0 bases, J lost 4 bases, and 6 bases stayed unmatched. Germline V CDR1 and CDR2: LNHDA, SQIVND (reference sequence). The CDR3 region is CASSIDRQGVSYGYTF. The CDR3 DNA sequence: TGTGCCAGTAGTATAGACCGACAGGGGGTCAGCTATGGCTACACCTTC.

The chain couples TRBV6-4 to TRBJ1-1; the D gene is possibly TRBD1 (5 bases). Germline V lookup: CDR1 MRHNA, CDR2 SNTAGT. The CDR3 has 13 amino acids. The germline V and J ends were trimmed by 6 bases and 1 base, with 9 bases remaining between them. CDR3 loop: CASSRQGNTEAFF. As DNA, the CDR3 is TGTGCCAGCAGCCGTCAGGGGAACACTGAAGCTTTCTTT.

This clone has only a few counts. The chain couples TRBV19 to TRBJ1-5, with D possibly being TRBD1 (5 bases). The V end was cut by 9 bases, the J end by 0 bases, with 15 bases between. CDR1 is LNHDA and CDR2 is SQIVND in the germline V gene (reference sequence). This CDR3 is 15 amino acids long. The CDR3 here is CASTDTPFSNQPQHF. The CDR3 coding sequence is TGTGCCAGCACGGACACGCCGTTTAGCAATCAGCCCCAGCATTTT. Based on the CDR3 plus reference TRBV19 and TRBJ1-5, the full variable domain is DGGITQSPKYLFRKEGQNVTLSCEQNLNHDAMYWYRQDPGQGLRLIYYSQIVNDFQKGDIAEGYSVSREKKESFPLTVTSAQKNPTAFYLCASTDTPFSNQPQHFGDGTRLSIL.

This clone has more than one count but fewer than ten. The V call is TRBV4-1, the J call TRBJ2-7, with TRBD1 matching 11 bases. Germline values: CDR1 MGHRA, CDR2 YSYEKL. V lost 1 base to trimming and J lost 3 bases; unmatched junction nucleotides: 5. The CDR3 runs to 16 residues. CDR3 DNA: TGCGCCAGCAGCCAAGGCTCGGGACAGGGGGTCTACGAGCAGTACTTC. Translating gives CASSQGSGQGVYEQYF.

With regard to this clone: The DNA is omitted, as the CDR3 cannot be located on it reliably, and the CDR3 follows TCRdb's listing. This chain links TRBV29-1 with TRBJ1-2; TRBD1, as called in the table, went unchecked against the DNA. The CDR3 is 9 residues long, counting both termini. Germline V gene sequence: CDR1 SQVTM, CDR2 ANQGSEA. The chain's CDR3 is CSVGTGSSF.

V usage is TRBV7-2 and J usage is TRBJ2-3; TRBD2 agrees at 12 bases. The CDR3 totals 17 residues. The junction had 2 bases not matched to a gene; V was cut back by 1 base and J by 0 bases. The germline gives CDR1 SGHTA, CDR2 FQGNSA. The CDR3 DNA follows: TGTGCCAGCAGCTTAGTGGGACTAGCGGGTAGCACAGATACGCAGTATTTT. Translating it yields CASSLVGLAGSTDTQYF.

This chain joins TRBV11-2 and TRBJ1-2, with a possible D match to TRBD1 (5 bases). CDR1 is SGHAT, CDR2 FQNNGV, per germline. V was pared by 3 bases and J by 2 bases, with 10 bases between. The CDR3 loop spans 14 amino acids. CDR3 loop: CASSFLRTNYGYTF. The CDR3 nucleotides read TGTGCCAGCAGCTTCCTCAGGACAAACTATGGCTACACCTTC.

For the CDR3, the DNA is TGTGCCAGCAGCTCGAGAGTTTCAACTGAAGCTTTCTTT. Protein: CASSSRVSTEAFF. The V call is TRBV5-5, the J call TRBJ1-1, with D unresolved. CDR1 and CDR2 (germline): SGHKS, YYEKEE (reference sequence). This CDR3 has 13 amino acids. Trimming took 3 bases from V and 5 from J, leaving 11 bases between them. The full variable domain, with the rest looked up from reference TRBV5-5 and TRBJ1-1, is DAGVTQSPTHLIKTRGQQVTLRCSPISGHKSVSWYQQVLGQGPQFIFQYYEKEERGRGNFPDRFSARQFPNYSSELNVNALLLGDSALYLCASSSRVSTEAFFGQGTRLTVV.

This sequence joins TRBV5-1 and TRBJ1-1; the match to TRBD1 covers 9 bases. Trimming took 4 bases from V and 6 from J; bases not matched to a gene: 7. The CDR3 consists of 14 residues. Germline V gene sequence: CDR1 SGHRS, CDR2 YFSETQ. CDR3 in DNA: TGCGCCAGCAGCATAAACAGGGGGCGGGCTGAAGCTTTCTTT. This encodes CASSINRGRAEAFF.

This clone was counted a single time. The chain recombines TRBV11-3 with TRBJ2-2, with D unclear. Germline assignment: CDR1 SGHNT and CDR2 YENEEA. There are 18 residues in the CDR3. V lost 0 bases and J 1 base, leaving 15 bases between the germline ends. The CDR3 spells CASSLDRRTGWNTGELFF. DNA of the CDR3: TGTGCCAGCAGCTTAGATCGTCGTACCGGGTGGAACACCGGGGAGCTGTTTTTT.

The genes are TRBV6-1 and TRBJ2-3, with D possibly matching TRBD2 (5 bases). V was clipped by 0 bases and J by 6 bases, with 10 bases between them. The germline V gene has CDR1 MNHNS and CDR2 SASEGT. CDR3 length: 14 residues. DNA for the CDR3: TGTGCCAGCAGTGAAGCGGACTTTTACGATACGCAGTATTTT. It codes for CASSEADFYDTQYF.

The sample holds one count of this clone. The V gene is TRBV19, the J gene TRBJ2-7; a weak D match, TRBD2 (6 bases). Between the trimmed V and J ends, which lost 5 bases and 6 bases, there was a span of 11 bases. The CDR3 loop spans 12 amino acids. Germline lookup yields CDR1 LNHDA and CDR2 SQIVND (reference sequence). The CDR3 DNA follows: TGTGCCAGTAGTCGCGGGGATGGCGAGCAGTACTTC. Residues: CASSRGDGEQYF.

This clone was seen a handful of times. This chain links TRBV19 with TRBJ1-5; tentative D call: TRBD1 (6 bases). This CDR3 region has 15 residues. Germline assignment: CDR1 LNHDA and CDR2 SQIVND (reference sequence). Trimming took off 1 base at V and 7 bases at J, with 14 bases between the two ends. The CDR3 here is CASSIGRGREQPQHF. CDR3 coding DNA: TGTGCCAGTAGTATAGGCAGGGGAAGGGAGCAGCCCCAGCATTTT.

The CDR3 is CASSHWASGLNNEQFF. Here the CDR3 DNA reads TGTGCCAGCAGCCACTGGGCTAGCGGACTAAACAATGAGCAGTTCTTC. The chain uses TRBV11-2 and TRBJ2-1, with 7 positions matching TRBD2. The CDR3 has 16 residues. From germline, CDR1 is SGHAT and CDR2 FQNNGV. V shed 5 bases and J 5 bases; nucleotides not matched to a gene: 12.

The chain employs TRBV7-9 and TRBJ1-2, with 8 bases that match TRBD1. This CDR3 is 16 amino acids long. V shed 1 base and J 0 bases; nucleotides not matched to a gene: 4. Germline V lookup: CDR1 SEHNR, CDR2 FQNEAQ (reference sequence). The DNA of the CDR3 is TGTGCCAGCAGCTTAGGTCGACAGGGGACTAACTATGGCTACACCTTC. This encodes CASSLGRQGTNYGYTF. Looking up the rest from reference TRBV7-9 and TRBJ1-2 gives the full variable domain: DTGVSQNPRHKITKRGQNVTFRCDPISEHNRLYWYRQTLGQGPEFLTYFQNEAQLEKSRLLSDRFSAERPKGSFSTLEIQRTEQGDSAMYLCASSLGRQGTNYGYTFGSGTRLTVV.

The V gene is TRBV5-1, the J gene TRBJ1-4, with TRBD1 identical over 10 bases. This CDR3 region has 15 residues. The germline V gene encodes CDR1 SGHRS and CDR2 YFSETQ. V shed 4 bases, J shed 5 bases, and the junction held 5 bases outside the gene matches. The CDR3 sequence is CASSRDRGPNEKLFF. CDR3 coding DNA: TGCGCCAGCAGCCGCGACAGGGGGCCCAATGAAAAACTGTTTTTT.

The table lists this clone with a few counts. The chain employs TRBV30 and TRBJ2-1; TRBD2 agrees at 8 bases. V shed 3 bases, J shed 1 base, and the junction held 8 bases outside the gene matches. The CDR3 length is 16 residues. CDR1 GTSNPN and CDR2 SVGIG come from the germline V gene (reference sequence). DNA of the CDR3: TGTGCCTGGAGATGGAGTAGCGGGACATCCTACAATGAGCAGTTCTTC. This translates into CAWRWSSGTSYNEQFF.

This rearrangement joins TRBV7-2 to TRBJ2-3; 14 positions match TRBD2. This CDR3 has 15 amino acids. J lost 5 bases, V lost 6 bases, and 4 bases had no gene match. In germline, CDR1 is SGHTA, CDR2 FQGNSA. This CDR3 is CASRRLAGGKDTQYF. The DNA for the CDR3 is TGTGCCAGCAGACGACTAGCGGGGGGGAAAGATACGCAGTATTTT.

The V and J genes are TRBV5-1 and TRBJ2-2, with TRBD1 as a possible D gene (6 bases). Between the trimmed V and J ends, which lost 0 bases and 7 bases, there was a span of 10 bases. There are 14 residues in the CDR3. Germline values: CDR1 SGHRS, CDR2 YFSETQ. The CDR3 is CASSLARGIGELFF. CDR3 coding DNA: TGCGCCAGCAGCTTGGCCAGGGGTATCGGGGAGCTGTTTTTT. Full variable domain (remainder filled in from reference TRBV5-1 and TRBJ2-2): KAGVTQTPRYLIKTRGQQVTLSCSPISGHRSVSWYQQTPGQGLQFLFEYFSETQRNKGNFPGRFSGRQFSNSRSEMNVSTLELGDSALYLCASSLARGIGELFFGEGSRLTVL.

This sequence joins TRBV7-6 and TRBJ1-1, with unresolved D. Per germline, CDR1 SGHVS and CDR2 FNYEAQ. V was clipped by 4 bases and J by 4 bases, with 10 bases between them. The CDR3 is 13 amino acids. CDR3 region: CASSSAPGTEAFF. The DNA of the CDR3 is TGTGCCAGCAGCTCTGCCCCGGGCACTGAAGCTTTCTTT.

The CDR3 bases are TGTGCCAGCAGCCCCCGGGACTCGATCAACACCATATATTTT. It encodes CASSPRDSINTIYF. The chain employs TRBV7-9 and TRBJ1-3, with D maybe TRBD1 (5 bases). This CDR3 spans 14 amino acids. Looked up from germline, CDR1 is SEHNR and CDR2 is FQNEAQ (reference sequence). V was shortened by 5 bases and J by 7 bases, with 15 bases between the two germline ends.

The sample holds one count of this clone. This chain links TRBV19 with TRBJ1-3, with 7 bases matching TRBD1. V shed 6 bases and J 2 bases; nucleotides not matched to a gene: 4. Germline V lookup: CDR1 LNHDA, CDR2 SQIVND (reference sequence). This CDR3 has 14 amino acids. CDR3 sequence: CASSTTGTGNTIYF. The CDR3 region has the DNA TGTGCCAGTAGCACGACAGGGACTGGAAACACCATATATTTT.

The chain uses TRBV28 and TRBJ1-2; possible D gene TRBD1, 6 bases. V was cut by 8 bases and J by 5 bases, with 18 bases left in between. CDR3 length: 14 amino acids. CDR1 and CDR2 (germline): MDHEN, SYDVKM. Written as DNA, the CDR3 is TGTGCCAGCCGATTCTCCGGGACAAGGTATGGCTACACCTTC. As protein: CASRFSGTRYGYTF.

The V call is TRBV11-2, the J call TRBJ2-2, with D possibly matching TRBD1 (5 bases). Germline V gene sequence: CDR1 SGHAT, CDR2 FQNNGV. This CDR3 is built from 14 residues. V dropped 2 bases and J dropped 6 bases, with 10 bases sitting between them. The CDR3 DNA sequence: TGTGCCAGCAGCTTACAGGGTACGGCCGGGGAGCTGTTTTTT. Translating it yields CASSLQGTAGELFF. Full variable domain (outside the CDR3, taken from reference TRBV11-2 and TRBJ2-2): EAGVAQSPRYKIIEKRQSVAFWCNPISGHATLYWYQQILGQGPKLLIQFQNNGVVDDSQLPKDRFSAERLKGVDSTLKIQPAKLEDSAVYLCASSLQGTAGELFFGEGSRLTVL.

This chain's CDR3 is CSVGTSGTYANEQFF. The CDR3 DNA follows: TGCAGCGTGGGGACTAGCGGTACATACGCCAATGAGCAGTTCTTC. The chain recombines TRBV29-1 with TRBJ2-1; 11 bases fit TRBD2. The CDR3 is made up of 15 amino acids. The V gene end was trimmed by 6 bases and the J gene end by 6 bases; junction bases not matched to a gene: 10. Germline V CDR1 and CDR2: SQVTM, ANQGSEA.

This chain uses TRBV10-3 with TRBJ2-7; 12 bases agree with TRBD2. Germline V gives CDR1 ENHRY, CDR2 SYGVKD. The CDR3 sequence is 14 residues long. Losses at the gene ends were 6 bases for V and 7 bases for J; bases not matched to a gene: 7. The DNA for the CDR3 is TGTGCCATCAGAGATGGACTAGCGGGAATGGAGCAGTACTTC. Encoded protein: CAIRDGLAGMEQYF.

The V and J genes are TRBV9 and TRBJ1-1, with 7 bases matching TRBD1. Trimming at V came to 3 bases and at J to 8 bases, leaving 7 bases not matched to a gene. Germline V gene data show CDR1 as SGDLS and CDR2 as YYNGEE. The CDR3 consists of 13 residues. The CDR3 region is CASSGGDRTEAFF. CDR3 DNA sequence: TGTGCCAGCAGCGGAGGGGACAGAACCGAAGCTTTCTTT.

The chain links TRBV7-6 to TRBJ2-6, with D possibly being TRBD1 (5 bases). Germline CDR1 is SGHVS and CDR2 is FNYEAQ. Deletions cut 1 base from V and 2 bases from J, with 6 bases between. The CDR3 extends over 15 amino acids. This chain's CDR3 is CASSLGGAGANVLTF. In DNA, the CDR3 is TGTGCCAGCAGCTTAGGGGGCGCTGGGGCCAACGTCCTGACTTTC. Supplemented by reference TRBV7-6 and TRBJ2-6, the full variable domain reads GAGVSQSPRYKVTKRGQDVALRCDPISGHVSLYWYRQALGQGPEFLTYFNYEAQQDKSGLPNDRFSAERPEGSISTLTIQRTEQRDSAMYRCASSLGGAGANVLTFGAGSRLTVL.

V is TRBV5-1 and J is TRBJ1-1; D possibly corresponds to TRBD1 (6 bases). This CDR3 has 16 amino acids. The V gene lost 0 bases and the J gene lost 5 bases, with 17 bases spanning the gap. Germline V CDR1 and CDR2: SGHRS, YFSETQ. Here the CDR3 reads CASSLAVRRGGTEAFF. In DNA, the CDR3 is TGCGCCAGCAGCTTGGCAGTACGCAGGGGCGGGACTGAAGCTTTCTTT. Using reference TRBV5-1 and TRBJ1-1 for the parts outside the CDR3, the full variable domain is KAGVTQTPRYLIKTRGQQVTLSCSPISGHRSVSWYQQTPGQGLQFLFEYFSETQRNKGNFPGRFSGRQFSNSRSEMNVSTLELGDSALYLCASSLAVRRGGTEAFFGQGTRLTVV.

The gene calls are TRBV6-1 and TRBJ2-3; 7 nucleotides match TRBD2. Germline V CDR1 and CDR2: MNHNS, SASEGT. The CDR3 covers 15 residues. V was clipped by 3 bases and J by 7 bases; unmatched bases: 10. The CDR3 DNA sequence: TGTGCCAGCAGTGAGGATAGCGGGCCAAGCAATACGCAGTATTTT. Translated, it gives CASSEDSGPSNTQYF.